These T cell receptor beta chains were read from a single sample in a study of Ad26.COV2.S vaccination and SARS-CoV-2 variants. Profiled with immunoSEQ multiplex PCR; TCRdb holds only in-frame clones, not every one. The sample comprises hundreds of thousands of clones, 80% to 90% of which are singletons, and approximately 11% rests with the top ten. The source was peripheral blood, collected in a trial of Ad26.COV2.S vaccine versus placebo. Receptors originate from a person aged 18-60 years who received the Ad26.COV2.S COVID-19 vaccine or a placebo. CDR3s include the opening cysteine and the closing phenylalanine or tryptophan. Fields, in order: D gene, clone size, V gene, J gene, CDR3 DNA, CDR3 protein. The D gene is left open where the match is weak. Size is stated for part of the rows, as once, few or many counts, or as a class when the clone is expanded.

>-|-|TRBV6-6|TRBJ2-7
TGTGCCAGCAGGTCCCGGAGGGGGCACTCCTACGAGCAGTACTTC
CASRSRRGHSYEQYF
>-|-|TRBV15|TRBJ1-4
TGTGCCACCAGCAGAGGGGCGGCTGAAAAACTGTTTTTT
CATSRGAAEKLFF
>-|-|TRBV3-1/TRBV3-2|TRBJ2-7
TGTGCCAGCAGCAGGGGTATCTACGAGCAGTACTTC
CASSRGIYEQYF
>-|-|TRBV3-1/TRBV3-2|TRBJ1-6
TGTGCCAGCAGCCAAGCGCGGTATAATTCACCCCTCCACTTT
CASSQARYNSPLHF
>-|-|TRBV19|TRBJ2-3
TGTGCCAGTAGTATGAGTATTGGGGCAGGGAACACAGATACGCAGTATTTT
CASSMSIGAGNTDTQYF
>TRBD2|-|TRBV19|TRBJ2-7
TGTGCCAGCTCTAACGCCGGGGGGGCGTGGGAGCAGTACTTC
CASSNAGGAWEQYF
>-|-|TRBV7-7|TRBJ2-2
TGTGCTAGCAGCGGCCCCGAGGGGCTCGACACCGGGGAGCTGTTTTTT
CASSGPEGLDTGELFF
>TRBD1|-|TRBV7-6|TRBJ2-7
TGTGCCAGCAGCTTAGAGGGGGGGGACAGGGGCTCCTACGAGCAGTACTTC
CASSLEGGDRGSYEQYF
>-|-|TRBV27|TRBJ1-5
TGTGCCAGCAGTTTATCAGGGTATCTCCAGCCCCAGCATTTT
CASSLSGYLQPQHF
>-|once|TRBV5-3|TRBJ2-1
TGTGCCAGAAAACCCGGAGACTACAATGAGCAGTTCTTC
CARKPGDYNEQFF
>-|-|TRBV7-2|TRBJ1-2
TGTGCCAGCCGCCCCCAGGGGAAGGATGGCTACACCTTC
CASRPQGKDGYTF
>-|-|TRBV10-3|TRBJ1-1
TGTGCCACCGAACGAGGGGATAAGACTGAAGCTTTCTTT
CATERGDKTEAFF
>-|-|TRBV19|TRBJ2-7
TGTGCCAGTAGTTCAAGCTCCTACGAGCAGTACTTC
CASSSSSYEQYF